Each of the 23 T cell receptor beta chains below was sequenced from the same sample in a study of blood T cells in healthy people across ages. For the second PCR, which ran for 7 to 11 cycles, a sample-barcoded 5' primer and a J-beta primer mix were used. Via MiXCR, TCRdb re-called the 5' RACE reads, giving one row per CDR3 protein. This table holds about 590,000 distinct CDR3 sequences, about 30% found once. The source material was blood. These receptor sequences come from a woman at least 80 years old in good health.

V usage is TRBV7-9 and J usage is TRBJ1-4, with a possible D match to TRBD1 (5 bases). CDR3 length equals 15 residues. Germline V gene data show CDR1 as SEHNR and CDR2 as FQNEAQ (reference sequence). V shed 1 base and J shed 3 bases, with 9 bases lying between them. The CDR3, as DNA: TGTGCCAGCAGCTTAGTCTCGGGACCTAATGAAAAACTGTTTTTT. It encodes CASSLVSGPNEKLFF.

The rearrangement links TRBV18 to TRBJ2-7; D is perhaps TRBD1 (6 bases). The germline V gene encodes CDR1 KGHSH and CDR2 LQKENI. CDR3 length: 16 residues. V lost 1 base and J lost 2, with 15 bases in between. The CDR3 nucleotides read TGTGCCAGCTCACCACAATCGGGACACTCGGCCTACGAGCAGTACTTC. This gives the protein CASSPQSGHSAYEQYF.

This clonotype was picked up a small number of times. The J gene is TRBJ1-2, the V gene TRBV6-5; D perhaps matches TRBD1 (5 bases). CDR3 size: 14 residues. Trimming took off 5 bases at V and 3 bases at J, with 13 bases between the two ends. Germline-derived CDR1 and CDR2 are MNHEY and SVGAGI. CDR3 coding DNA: TGTGCCAGCAGTCGGCTGGGGGGGGACTATGGCTACACCTTC. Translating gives CASSRLGGDYGYTF.

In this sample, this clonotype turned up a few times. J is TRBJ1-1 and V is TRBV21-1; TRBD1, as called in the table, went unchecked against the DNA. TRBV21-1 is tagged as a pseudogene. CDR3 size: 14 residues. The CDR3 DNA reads TGTGCCAGCAGAAGACAGGGGACGGTTCCTGAAGCTTTCTTT. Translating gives CASRRQGTVPEAFF.

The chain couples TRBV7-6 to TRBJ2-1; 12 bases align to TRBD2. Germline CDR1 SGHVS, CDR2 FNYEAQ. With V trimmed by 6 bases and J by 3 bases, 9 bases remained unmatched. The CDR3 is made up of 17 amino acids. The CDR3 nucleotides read TGTGCCAGCAGACGAGGACTAGCGGGGACACGCTACAATGAGCAGTTCTTC. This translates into CASRRGLAGTRYNEQFF.

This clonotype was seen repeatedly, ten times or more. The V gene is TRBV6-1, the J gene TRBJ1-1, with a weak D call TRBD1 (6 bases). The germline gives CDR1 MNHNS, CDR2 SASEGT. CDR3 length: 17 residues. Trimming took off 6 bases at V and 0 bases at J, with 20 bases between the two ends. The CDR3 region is CASSSSSGATLNTEAFF. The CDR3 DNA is TGTGCCAGCAGCTCATCCTCAGGGGCCACTTTGAACACTGAAGCTTTCTTT.

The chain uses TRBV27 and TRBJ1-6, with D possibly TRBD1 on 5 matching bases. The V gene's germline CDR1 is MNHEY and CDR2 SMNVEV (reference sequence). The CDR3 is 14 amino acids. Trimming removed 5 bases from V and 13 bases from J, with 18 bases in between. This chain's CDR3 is CASSQGPRFAPLHF. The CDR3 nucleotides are TGTGCCAGCAGTCAGGGCCCCCGTTTTGCTCCCCTCCACTTT.

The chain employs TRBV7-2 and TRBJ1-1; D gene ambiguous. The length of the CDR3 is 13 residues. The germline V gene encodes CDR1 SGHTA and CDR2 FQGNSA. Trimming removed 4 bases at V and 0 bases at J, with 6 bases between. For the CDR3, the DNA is TGTGCCAGCAGCTCAGTCCTGAACACTGAAGCTTTCTTT. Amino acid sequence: CASSSVLNTEAFF.

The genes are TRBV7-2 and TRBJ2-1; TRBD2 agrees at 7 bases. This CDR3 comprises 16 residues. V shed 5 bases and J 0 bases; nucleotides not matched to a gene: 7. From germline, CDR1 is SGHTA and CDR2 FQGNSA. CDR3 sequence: CASSRSGEASYNEQFF. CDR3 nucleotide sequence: TGTGCCAGCAGCAGAAGCGGGGAAGCCTCCTACAATGAGCAGTTCTTC.

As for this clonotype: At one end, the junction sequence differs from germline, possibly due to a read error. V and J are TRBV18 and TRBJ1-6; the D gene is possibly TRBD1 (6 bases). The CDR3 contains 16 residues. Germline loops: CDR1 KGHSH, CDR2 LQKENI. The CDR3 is CASSLYPGHPDSPLRF. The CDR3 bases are TGTGCCAGCTCACTGTATCCGGGACACCCTGATTCACCCCTCCGCTTT.

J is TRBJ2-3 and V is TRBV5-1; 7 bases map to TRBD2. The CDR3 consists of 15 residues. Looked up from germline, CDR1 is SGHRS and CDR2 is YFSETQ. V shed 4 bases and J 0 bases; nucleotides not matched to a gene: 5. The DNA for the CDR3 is TGCGCCAGCAGCATTCAAGCGGGGAGCACAGATACGCAGTATTTT. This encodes CASSIQAGSTDTQYF.

CDR3 loop: CASSTWGTDTQYF. The CDR3 DNA reads as TGTGCCAGCAGCACGTGGGGGACAGATACGCAGTATTTT. The chain joins TRBV5-4 to TRBJ2-3, with D possibly being TRBD1 or TRBD2 (5 bases each). Germline values: CDR1 SGHNT, CDR2 YYREEE (reference sequence). Trimming stripped 4 bases from V and 3 bases from J, with 9 bases between. CDR3 size: 13 residues.

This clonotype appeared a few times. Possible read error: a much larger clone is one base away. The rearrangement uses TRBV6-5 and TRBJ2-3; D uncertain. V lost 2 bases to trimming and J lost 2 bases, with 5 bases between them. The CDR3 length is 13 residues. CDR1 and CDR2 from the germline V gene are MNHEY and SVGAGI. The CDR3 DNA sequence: TGTGCCAGCAGTTACGGGGTCACAGATACGCAGTATTTT. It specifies CASSYGVTDTQYF.

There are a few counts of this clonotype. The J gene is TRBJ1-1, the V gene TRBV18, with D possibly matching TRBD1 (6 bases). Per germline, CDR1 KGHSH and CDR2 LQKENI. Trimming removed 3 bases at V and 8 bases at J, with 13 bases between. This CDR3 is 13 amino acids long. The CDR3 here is CASSPTIGTEAFF. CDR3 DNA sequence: TGTGCCAGCTCACCCACCATCGGGACAGAAGCTTTCTTT.

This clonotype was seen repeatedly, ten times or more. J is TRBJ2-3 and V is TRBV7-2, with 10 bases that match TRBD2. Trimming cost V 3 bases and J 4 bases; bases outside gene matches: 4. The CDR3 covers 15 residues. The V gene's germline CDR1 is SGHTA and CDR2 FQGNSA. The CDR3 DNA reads TGTGCCAGCAGCTTTCGAGCGGGGGGGCCAGATACGCAGTATTTT. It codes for CASSFRAGGPDTQYF.

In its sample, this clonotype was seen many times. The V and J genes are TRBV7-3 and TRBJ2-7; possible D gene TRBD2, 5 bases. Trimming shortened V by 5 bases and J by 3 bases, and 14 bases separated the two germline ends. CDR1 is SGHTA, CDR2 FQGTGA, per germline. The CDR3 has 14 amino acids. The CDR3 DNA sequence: TGTGCCAGCAGCGTAATCCCGGGGAACTACGAGCAGTACTTC. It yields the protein CASSVIPGNYEQYF.

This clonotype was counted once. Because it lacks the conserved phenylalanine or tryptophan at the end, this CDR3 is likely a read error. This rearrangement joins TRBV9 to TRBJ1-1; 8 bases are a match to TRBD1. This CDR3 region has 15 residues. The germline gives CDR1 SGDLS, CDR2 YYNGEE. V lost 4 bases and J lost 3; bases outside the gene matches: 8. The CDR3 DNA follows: TGTGCCAGCAGCCCCCGGACAGGGATGGACACTGAAGCTTTCTGT. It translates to CASSPRTGMDTEAFC.

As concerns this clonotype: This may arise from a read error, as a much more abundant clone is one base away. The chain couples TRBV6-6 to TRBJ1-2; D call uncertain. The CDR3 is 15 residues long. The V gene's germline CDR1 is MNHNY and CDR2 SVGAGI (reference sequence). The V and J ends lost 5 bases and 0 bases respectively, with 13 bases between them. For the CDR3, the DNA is TGTGCCAGCAGTCAAACTGGCGGAGCTAACTATGGCTACACCTTC. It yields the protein CASSQTGGANYGYTF.

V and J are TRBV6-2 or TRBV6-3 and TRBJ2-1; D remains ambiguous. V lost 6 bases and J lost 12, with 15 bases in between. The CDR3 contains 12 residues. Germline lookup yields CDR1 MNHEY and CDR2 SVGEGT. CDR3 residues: CASSLNRFGQFF. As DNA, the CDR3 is TGTGCCAGCAGCCTCAACAGATTTGGGCAGTTCTTC.

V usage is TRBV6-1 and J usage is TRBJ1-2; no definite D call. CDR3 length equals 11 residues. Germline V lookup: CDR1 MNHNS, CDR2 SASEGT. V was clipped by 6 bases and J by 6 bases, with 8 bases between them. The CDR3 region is CASSRINGYTF. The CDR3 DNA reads TGTGCCAGCAGCAGGATCAATGGCTACACCTTC.

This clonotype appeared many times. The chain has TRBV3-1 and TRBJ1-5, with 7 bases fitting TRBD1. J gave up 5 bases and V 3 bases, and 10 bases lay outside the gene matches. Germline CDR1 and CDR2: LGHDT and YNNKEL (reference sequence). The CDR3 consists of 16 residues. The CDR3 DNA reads TGTGCCAGCAGCCAGACAGTTACAGGGGTTGATCAGCCCCAGCATTTT. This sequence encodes CASSQTVTGVDQPQHF.

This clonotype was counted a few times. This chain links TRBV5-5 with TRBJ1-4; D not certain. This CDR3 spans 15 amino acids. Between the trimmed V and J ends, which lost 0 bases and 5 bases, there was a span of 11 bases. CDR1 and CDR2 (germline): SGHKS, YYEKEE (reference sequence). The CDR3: CASSLATTSNEKLFF. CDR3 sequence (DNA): TGTGCCAGCAGCTTGGCGACTACTTCCAATGAAAAACTGTTTTTT.

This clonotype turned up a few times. The CDR3 protein is CSATQQGARANEKLFF. The CDR3 region has the DNA TGCAGTGCTACGCAACAGGGGGCGCGGGCTAATGAAAAACTGTTTTTT. The rearrangement joins TRBV20-1 to TRBJ1-4, with 9 nucleotides matching TRBD1. V trimming: 4 bases; J trimming: 3 bases; junction bases outside the gene matches: 9. Germline V gives CDR1 DFQATT, CDR2 SNEGSKA (reference sequence). The CDR3 spans 16 residues.